This T cell receptor (beta chain) stems from a study of T-cell reconstitution after alpha-beta-depleted transplantation in children. Findings of the study overall: A year had passed since transplant, and T-cell counts and diversity by then came mostly from newly produced T cells. For some patients, TCRbeta diversity was high at day 60 because of recipient T cells and thymic progenitors that survived.

On this clonotype itself: Its antigen remains unidentified.

As it was prepared, the TCRbeta library received unique molecular identifiers. TCRdb processed the PCR reads anew with MiXCR; each CDR3 protein has one entry. The sample records about 490,000 distinct CDR3 sequences, under 12% being singletons. The CDR3 spans 16 residues. Germline V lookup: CDR1 SGHTA, CDR2 FQGNSA. V was clipped by 5 bases and J by 6 bases; unmatched bases: 13. The sequence was obtained from a child aged 2-15 years with inherited bone marrow failure, due to receive a stem cell transplant. The V and J genes are TRBV7-2 and TRBJ2-1; 7 positions agree with TRBD2. The sample was PBMCs, taken before TCRalphabeta/CD19-depleted stem cell transplant. CDR3: CASSPHFGGGPNEQFF. The CDR3 DNA reads as TGTGCCAGCAGCCCCCATTTTGGGGGAGGGCCCAATGAGCAGTTCTTC. Drawing the rest from reference TRBV7-2 and TRBJ2-1, the complete variable domain is GAGVSQSPSNKVTEKGKDVELRCDPISGHTALYWYRQSLGQGLEFLIYFQGNSAPDKSGLPSDRFSAERTGGSVSTLTIQRTQQEDSAVYLCASSPHFGGGPNEQFFGPGTRLTVL.